These 18 T cell receptor beta chains were all obtained from the same sample, sequenced in a study of T cell responses to AZD1222 COVID-19 vaccine. The data were produced by immunoSEQ multiplex PCR, yet TCRdb's version contains in-frame clones alone and is incomplete. This table has about 160,000 clones, 90% to 95% appearing once. Here the sequenced sample was peripheral blood, taken 28 days after the second AZD1222 dose. These receptors originate from an adult who received the AZD1222 COVID-19 vaccine.

The CDR3 loop is CASSSTGGGGMNTEAFF. The CDR3 region has the DNA TGCGCCAGCAGCTCAACAGGGGGCGGTGGTATGAACACTGAAGCTTTCTTT. The V call is TRBV5-1, the J call TRBJ1-1; 9 nucleotides agree with TRBD1. Germline V gene sequence: CDR1 SGHRS, CDR2 YFSETQ. The CDR3 runs 17 residues. Trimming at V came to 3 bases and at J to 0 bases, leaving 9 bases not matched to a gene.

CDR3 sequence (DNA): TGTGCCAGCTCGGGAATATCGGGACAGGGGGGGAAGAATGAGCAGTTCTTC. Translation gives CASSGISGQGGKNEQFF. The chain combines TRBV18 with TRBJ2-1; TRBD1 matches 11 bases. Germline trimming cut 6 bases from V and 7 bases from J; bases unmatched to any gene: 14. This CDR3 contains 17 residues. Per germline, CDR1 KGHSH and CDR2 LQKENI.

The chain uses TRBV7-9 and TRBJ1-1, with 9 positions matching TRBD1. The CDR3 is 13 residues long. The germline V gene has CDR1 SEHNR and CDR2 FQNEAQ (reference sequence). The trim removed 5 bases at V and 6 bases at J, leaving 4 bases unmatched. In DNA form, the CDR3 reads TGTGCCAGCAGCCTGGACAGGGGAGCTGAAGCTTTCTTT. Its protein is CASSLDRGAEAFF.

On this clone itself: In the same sample, other DNA sequences code for this CDR3. CDR3 region: CASSQEASSYEQYF. CDR3 in DNA: TGCGCCAGCAGCCAAGAGGCCAGCTCCTACGAGCAGTACTTC. The V gene is TRBV4-1, the J gene TRBJ2-7; D unclear. The CDR3 is made up of 14 amino acids. With 0 bases removed from V and 0 bases from J, the gap between germline ends came to 6 bases. From germline, CDR1 is MGHRA and CDR2 YSYEKL.

This clone is a singleton in its sample. J is TRBJ2-1 and V is TRBV18; TRBD1 matches 8 bases. V was pared by 2 bases and J by 8 bases, with 2 bases of the junction left unmatched. The CDR3 extends over 13 amino acids. Germline V gene sequence: CDR1 KGHSH, CDR2 LQKENI. CDR3 residues: CASSPNRGDEQFF. As DNA, the CDR3 is TGTGCCAGCTCACCAAACAGGGGGGATGAGCAGTTCTTC.

The chain carries TRBV6-5 and TRBJ2-2; TRBD2 might be the D (6 bases). The CDR3 contains 14 residues. Between the trimmed V and J ends, which lost 6 bases and 2 bases, there was a span of 10 bases. In germline, CDR1 is MNHEY, CDR2 SVGAGI. CDR3 nucleotides: TGTGCCAGCAGCCGGGACTTCAACACCGGGGAGCTGTTTTTT. Its protein product is CASSRDFNTGELFF.

The V call is TRBV20-1, the J call TRBJ1-2; D is ambiguous. With 5 bases removed from V and 2 bases from J, the gap between germline ends came to 6 bases. The CDR3 covers 11 residues. CDR1 is DFQATT and CDR2 is SNEGSKA in the germline V gene (reference sequence). The CDR3 sequence: CSAWENYGYTF. The CDR3 DNA follows: TGCAGTGCTTGGGAGAACTATGGCTACACCTTC.

The chain links TRBV5-5 to TRBJ1-2; D remains ambiguous. CDR1 SGHKS and CDR2 YYEKEE come from the germline V gene (reference sequence). The CDR3 is 15 residues long. V shed 4 bases and J shed 6 bases, with 19 bases lying between them. The CDR3 sequence: CASSLVTGGIDGYTF. In DNA, the CDR3 is TGTGCCAGCAGCCTGGTAACGGGCGGTATCGATGGCTACACCTTC.

This clone came up once. This rearrangement joins TRBV12-3 or TRBV12-4 to TRBJ1-4; D gene unclear. With 5 bases removed from V and 7 bases from J, the gap between germline ends came to 8 bases. The CDR3 is 12 amino acids. The CDR3 sequence: CASSHWGEKLFF. In nucleotides, the CDR3 is TGTGCCAGCAGTCATTGGGGTGAAAAACTGTTTTTT.

The CDR3 bases are TGTGCCACCAGCACCGGGGACAGGGGTAGGGAAAAACTGTTTTTT. Protein: CATSTGDRGREKLFF. The gene calls are TRBV15 and TRBJ1-4; 10 bases map to TRBD1. The CDR3 loop spans 15 amino acids. Germline-derived CDR1 and CDR2 are LNHNV and YYDKDF (reference sequence). V lost 4 bases to trimming and J lost 8 bases; unmatched junction nucleotides: 7. Full variable domain (rest looked up from reference TRBV15 and TRBJ1-4): DAMVIQNPRYQVTQFGKPVTLSCSQTLNHNVMYWYQQKSSQAPKLLFHYYDKDFNNEADTPDNFQSRRPNTSFCFLDIRSPGLGDTAMYLCATSTGDRGREKLFFGSGTQLSVL.

V gene TRBV5-1 combines with J gene TRBJ2-5; D is undetermined. Germline V gene data show CDR1 as SGHRS and CDR2 as YFSETQ. This CDR3 contains 15 residues. The germline V and J ends were trimmed by 3 bases and 5 bases, with 17 bases remaining between them. CDR3 sequence: CASSWRAPDGETQYF. CDR3 nucleotides: TGCGCCAGCAGCTGGCGAGCTCCGGATGGGGAGACCCAGTACTTC.

V gene TRBV30 combines with J gene TRBJ1-3; D perhaps matches TRBD1 (5 bases). V was cut by 1 base and J by 0 bases, with 13 bases left in between. The length of the CDR3 is 16 residues. The V gene's germline CDR1 is GTSNPN and CDR2 SVGIG (reference sequence). CDR3 sequence (DNA): TGTGCCTGGAGTGGAACAAACGGGGCCTCTGGAAACACCATATATTTT. Translating it yields CAWSGTNGASGNTIYF.

This sequence joins TRBV10-3 and TRBJ2-5; D unresolved. V lost 1 base to trimming and J lost 5 bases, with 8 bases between them. The CDR3 covers 13 residues. Germline V gene sequence: CDR1 ENHRY, CDR2 SYGVKD. This chain's CDR3 is CAISELATETQYF. CDR3 nucleotide sequence: TGTGCCATCAGTGAGTTGGCGACGGAGACCCAGTACTTC.

The genes are TRBV19 and TRBJ2-4, with unresolved D. The germline gives CDR1 LNHDA, CDR2 SQIVND (reference sequence). The CDR3 contains 16 residues. V shed 7 bases and J shed 0 bases, with 16 bases lying between them. The CDR3 loop is CASKGIYDLAKNIQYF. Here the CDR3 DNA reads TGTGCCAGTAAAGGGATCTACGACCTAGCCAAAAACATTCAGTACTTC.

The V gene is TRBV28, the J gene TRBJ1-5, with 7 bases that match TRBD1. The V and J ends lost 7 bases and 6 bases, in that order; junction bases with no gene match: 9. This CDR3 is 14 amino acids long. The germline CDR1 and CDR2 sequences are MDHEN and SYDVKM. CDR3 in amino acids: CASTPGTASQPQHF. The CDR3 nucleotides are TGTGCCAGCACCCCCGGGACAGCCAGTCAGCCCCAGCATTTT.

The chain links TRBV27 to TRBJ1-2; D not certain. V lost 3 bases and J 3 bases, leaving 14 bases between the germline ends. Per germline, CDR1 MNHEY and CDR2 SMNVEV (reference sequence). The CDR3 extends over 15 amino acids. The CDR3 nucleotides are TGTGCCAGCAGTTTGGAAAGAGGGTCTCACTATGGCTACACCTTC. This encodes CASSLERGSHYGYTF.

The CDR3 region has the DNA TGTGCCAGCAGCTCGAGCGTCACAGATACGCAGTATTTT. This encodes CASSSSVTDTQYF. The rearrangement links TRBV7-3 to TRBJ2-3; D ambiguous. Per the germline V gene, CDR1 is SGHTA and CDR2 is FQGTGA. The length of the CDR3 is 13 residues. The V gene lost 4 bases and the J gene lost 2 bases, with 7 bases spanning the gap.

This clone showed up just once. This chain joins TRBV7-3 and TRBJ2-2; D is undetermined. There are 13 residues in the CDR3. CDR1 is SGHTA and CDR2 is FQGTGA in the germline V gene. Trimming cost V 4 bases and J 6 bases, with 9 bases left between them. CDR3 amino acids: CASSSLDAGELFF. CDR3 nucleotides: TGTGCCAGCAGCTCCCTCGATGCCGGGGAGCTGTTTTTT. The full variable domain, in which reference TRBV7-3 and TRBJ2-2 provide the parts outside the CDR3, is GAGVSQTPSNKVTEKGKYVELRCDPISGHTALYWYRQSLGQGPEFLIYFQGTGAADDSGLPNDRFFAVRPEGSVSTLKIQRTERGDSAVYLCASSSLDAGELFFGEGSRLTVL.